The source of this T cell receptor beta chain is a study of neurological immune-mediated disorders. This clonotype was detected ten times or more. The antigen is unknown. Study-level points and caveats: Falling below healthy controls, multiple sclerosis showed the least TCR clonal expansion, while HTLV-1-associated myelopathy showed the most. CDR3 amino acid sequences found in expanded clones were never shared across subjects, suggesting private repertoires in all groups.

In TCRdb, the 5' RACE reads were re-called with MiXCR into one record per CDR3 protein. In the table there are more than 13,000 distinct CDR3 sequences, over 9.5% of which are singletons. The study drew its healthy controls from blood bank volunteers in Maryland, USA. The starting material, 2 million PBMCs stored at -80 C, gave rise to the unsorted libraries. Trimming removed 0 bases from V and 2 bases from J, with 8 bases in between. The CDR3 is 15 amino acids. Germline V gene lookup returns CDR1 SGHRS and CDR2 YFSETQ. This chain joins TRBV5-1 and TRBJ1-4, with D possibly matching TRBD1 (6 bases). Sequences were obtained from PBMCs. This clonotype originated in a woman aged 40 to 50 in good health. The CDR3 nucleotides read TGCGCCAGCAGCTTGGAGGGGGGCACTAATGAAAAACTGTTTTTT. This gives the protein CASSLEGGTNEKLFF.